A selection of T cell receptor beta chains follows, all from one sample in a study of shared clonotypes between healthy human individuals. The repertoire was sequenced with immunoSEQ multiplex PCR; TCRdb's copy has only in-frame clones and lacks some. Of a few hundred thousand clones listed, around nine tenths are singletons. The sequencing input was memory CD8+ T cells sorted from blood. Source of these receptors: a man between 18 and 35 years old in good health. CDR3s include the opening cysteine and the closing phenylalanine or tryptophan. The order of the fields is CDR3 DNA, CDR3 protein, J gene, D gene, V gene, CDR3 length, clone size. A D gene is named only where the DNA matches it firmly. Expanded clones are given a class, and other clones once, few, many or no size at all.

CDR3nt: TGCAGCGTTGTGGGTGACTCCTACGAGCAGTACTTC; CDR3aa: CSVVGDSYEQYF; j_gene: TRBJ2-7; d_gene: -; v_gene: TRBV29-1; len: 12; abundance: -
CDR3nt: TGTGCCAGCAGCTTGGGCGGACTAGCGGGAAGGCAGTTCTTC; CDR3aa: CASSLGGLAGRQFF; j_gene: TRBJ2-1; d_gene: TRBD2; v_gene: TRBV5-4; len: 14; abundance: -
CDR3nt: TGCGCCAGCAGCCACGCTCATATTAGCTCCTACGAGCAGTACTTC; CDR3aa: CASSHAHISSYEQYF; j_gene: TRBJ2-7; d_gene: -; v_gene: TRBV4-1; len: 15; abundance: -
CDR3nt: TGTGCCAGCAGCGTAGGTGCCAGGGACACGAACACCGGGGAGCTGTTTTTT; CDR3aa: CASSVGARDTNTGELFF; j_gene: TRBJ2-2; d_gene: -; v_gene: TRBV9; len: 17; abundance: -
CDR3nt: TGTGCCAGCAGTCCTGCCCCAGGGGTTGCTGAAGCTTTCTTT; CDR3aa: CASSPAPGVAEAFF; j_gene: TRBJ1-1; d_gene: -; v_gene: TRBV28; len: 14; abundance: -
CDR3nt: TGTGCCAGCAGCCAAATGACCCGACAGGGGGCCTACAATGAGCAGTTCTTC; CDR3aa: CASSQMTRQGAYNEQFF; j_gene: TRBJ2-1; d_gene: TRBD1; v_gene: TRBV4-2; len: 17; abundance: -
CDR3nt: TGTGCCAGCAGCCTCGGACAGGGTGAAACCTACGAGCAGTACTTC; CDR3aa: CASSLGQGETYEQYF; j_gene: TRBJ2-7; d_gene: TRBD1; v_gene: TRBV2; len: 15; abundance: many
CDR3nt: TGTGCCAGCAGCCCAATGGGACAGGGGGACTACGAGCAGTACTTC; CDR3aa: CASSPMGQGDYEQYF; j_gene: TRBJ2-7; d_gene: TRBD1; v_gene: TRBV6-1; len: 15; abundance: -
CDR3nt: TGCGCCAGCAGCCCCCGCCGCTTTGCAGATACGCAGTATTTT; CDR3aa: CASSPRRFADTQYF; j_gene: TRBJ2-3; d_gene: -; v_gene: TRBV5-1; len: 14; abundance: -
CDR3nt: TGTGCCAGCAGCTTAGGTGGGGAGAACACTGAAGCTTTCTTT; CDR3aa: CASSLGGENTEAFF; j_gene: TRBJ1-1; d_gene: -; v_gene: TRBV11-3; len: 14; abundance: -
CDR3nt: TGCAGCGTTGATTCAGGGGTGGACTATGGCTACACCTTC; CDR3aa: CSVDSGVDYGYTF; j_gene: TRBJ1-2; d_gene: -; v_gene: TRBV29-1; len: 13; abundance: many
CDR3nt: TGCGCCAGCAGCCTTGGAAGGACGGAAGTCCTTAACTATGGCTACACCTTC; CDR3aa: CASSLGRTEVLNYGYTF; j_gene: TRBJ1-2; d_gene: -; v_gene: TRBV4-3; len: 17; abundance: -
CDR3nt: TGTGCCATCAGTGGAATAAATAGCGGAGCTAGCACAGATACGCAGTATTTT; CDR3aa: CAISGINSGASTDTQYF; j_gene: TRBJ2-3; d_gene: -; v_gene: TRBV10-3; len: 17; abundance: -
CDR3nt: TGTGCCAGCAGTGCCCGGACGGGCATAAGTGACGAGCAGTACTTC; CDR3aa: CASSARTGISDEQYF; j_gene: TRBJ2-7; d_gene: -; v_gene: TRBV6-1; len: 15; abundance: -
CDR3nt: TGTGCCAGCAGTTACATAGCGGGGGAATCCTACGAGCAGTACTTC; CDR3aa: CASSYIAGESYEQYF; j_gene: TRBJ2-7; d_gene: TRBD2; v_gene: TRBV6-5; len: 15; abundance: -
CDR3nt: TGTGCCAGCAGTTCTAAGCCTACAGGGTTATTGAACACTGAAGCTTTCTTT; CDR3aa: CASSSKPTGLLNTEAFF; j_gene: TRBJ1-1; d_gene: -; v_gene: TRBV27; len: 17; abundance: -
CDR3nt: TGTGCCAGCAGCGTAGGTGGGGACCCCGCCTTCTTT; CDR3aa: CASSVGGDPAFF; j_gene: TRBJ1-1; d_gene: -; v_gene: TRBV9; len: 12; abundance: once
CDR3nt: TGTGCCAGCAGCTTCCAACTCCAAGAGACCCAGTACTTC; CDR3aa: CASSFQLQETQYF; j_gene: TRBJ2-5; d_gene: -; v_gene: TRBV5-6; len: 13; abundance: -
CDR3nt: TGTGCCAGCAGCGACTCGTCGGACGGCCCCTACGAGCAGTACTTC; CDR3aa: CASSDSSDGPYEQYF; j_gene: TRBJ2-7; d_gene: -; v_gene: TRBV7-9; len: 15; abundance: -
CDR3nt: TGTGCCAGCAGTGAGTCAACGAGCTCCTATAATTCACCCCTCCACTTT; CDR3aa: CASSESTSSYNSPLHF; j_gene: TRBJ1-6; d_gene: -; v_gene: TRBV6-1; len: 16; abundance: -
CDR3nt: TGCGCCAGCAGCTTTGACACGAACGAACTGGGCTCTGGGGCCAACGTCCTGACTTTC; CDR3aa: CASSFDTNELGSGANVLTF; j_gene: TRBJ2-6; d_gene: -; v_gene: TRBV5-1; len: 19; abundance: -
CDR3nt: TGTGCCAGCAGCCATCTAGCGGGGGGCAAGACCCAGTACTTC; CDR3aa: CASSHLAGGKTQYF; j_gene: TRBJ2-5; d_gene: TRBD2; v_gene: TRBV9; len: 14; abundance: -
CDR3nt: TGTGCCAGCAGCCCGTCTTGGGGGAACACTGAAGCTTTCTTT; CDR3aa: CASSPSWGNTEAFF; j_gene: TRBJ1-1; d_gene: -; v_gene: TRBV6-5; len: 14; abundance: -
CDR3nt: TGTGCCAGCAGCCCCTGGGGTTCCTACAATGAGCAGTTCTTC; CDR3aa: CASSPWGSYNEQFF; j_gene: TRBJ2-1; d_gene: -; v_gene: TRBV14; len: 14; abundance: few
CDR3nt: TGTGCTAGTGGTTTGGTTGATGGGACTGAAGCTTTCTTT; CDR3aa: CASGLVDGTEAFF; j_gene: TRBJ1-1; d_gene: -; v_gene: TRBV12-5; len: 13; abundance: -
CDR3nt: TGCGCCAGCAGCTTGGATCCGGGGCTCTCTGGAAACACCATATATTTT; CDR3aa: CASSLDPGLSGNTIYF; j_gene: TRBJ1-3; d_gene: -; v_gene: TRBV5-1; len: 16; abundance: -
CDR3nt: TGTGCCAGCAGTTCCGGATCCGTCGGCTACACCTTC; CDR3aa: CASSSGSVGYTF; j_gene: TRBJ1-2; d_gene: -; v_gene: TRBV2; len: 12; abundance: -
CDR3nt: TGTGCCTGGAGTACAGGCTTGGATACGCAGTATTTT; CDR3aa: CAWSTGLDTQYF; j_gene: TRBJ2-3; d_gene: -; v_gene: TRBV30; len: 12; abundance: -
CDR3nt: TGTGCCAGCAGCGGTTTCGGGATTCGGTCGGCCTACGAGCAGTACTTC; CDR3aa: CASSGFGIRSAYEQYF; j_gene: TRBJ2-7; d_gene: -; v_gene: TRBV7-9; len: 16; abundance: -
CDR3nt: TGTGCCACTAAAAGGGGGGGAAACAGTGGAAACACCATATATTTT; CDR3aa: CATKRGGNSGNTIYF; j_gene: TRBJ1-3; d_gene: -; v_gene: TRBV19; len: 15; abundance: -
CDR3nt: TGTGCCAGCAGTTTTACTAAAGTCTATGAGCAGTTCTTC; CDR3aa: CASSFTKVYEQFF; j_gene: TRBJ2-1; d_gene: -; v_gene: TRBV28; len: 13; abundance: -
CDR3nt: TGCGCCAGCAGCCAACTGACTAGCGGGGGCTACGAGCAGTACTTC; CDR3aa: CASSQLTSGGYEQYF; j_gene: TRBJ2-7; d_gene: TRBD2; v_gene: TRBV4-1; len: 15; abundance: -
CDR3nt: TGCGCCAGCGGAAGGGCGTCGGAGACCCAGTACTTC; CDR3aa: CASGRASETQYF; j_gene: TRBJ2-5; d_gene: -; v_gene: TRBV10-2; len: 12; abundance: few
CDR3nt: TGTGCCAGCAGTTACTCCGGGACCCGGGACCACGAGCAGTACTTC; CDR3aa: CASSYSGTRDHEQYF; j_gene: TRBJ2-7; d_gene: -; v_gene: TRBV28; len: 15; abundance: -
CDR3nt: TGTGCCAGCTCCTCCGGGAGGCAGGGCAAAAACATTCAGTACTTC; CDR3aa: CASSSGRQGKNIQYF; j_gene: TRBJ2-4; d_gene: TRBD2; v_gene: TRBV6-5; len: 15; abundance: -
CDR3nt: TGCGCCAGCAGCCACGGGACAAGTATCTTCTACGAGCAGTACTTC; CDR3aa: CASSHGTSIFYEQYF; j_gene: TRBJ2-7; d_gene: -; v_gene: TRBV10-2; len: 15; abundance: once
CDR3nt: TGTGCCAGCAGCTTCCCGGACCTAGCCAAAAACATTCAGTACTTC; CDR3aa: CASSFPDLAKNIQYF; j_gene: TRBJ2-4; d_gene: -; v_gene: TRBV7-2; len: 15; abundance: -
CDR3nt: TGTGCCAGCACGCAGGGAGGATCACCCCTCCACTTT; CDR3aa: CASTQGGSPLHF; j_gene: TRBJ1-6; d_gene: -; v_gene: TRBV2; len: 12; abundance: -
CDR3nt: TGTGCCAGCAGCCGGACAGAAAGTAATGAGCAGTTCTTC; CDR3aa: CASSRTESNEQFF; j_gene: TRBJ2-1; d_gene: -; v_gene: TRBV7-9; len: 13; abundance: -
CDR3nt: TGTGCCAGCAGCTTGTTGACCCGGACTAGCGGGGGGGAGTACGAGCAGTACTTC; CDR3aa: CASSLLTRTSGGEYEQYF; j_gene: TRBJ2-7; d_gene: TRBD2; v_gene: TRBV7-3; len: 18; abundance: -
CDR3nt: TGTGCCAGCAGCTTACCCGACGGCTCTGGGGCCAACGTCCTGACTTTC; CDR3aa: CASSLPDGSGANVLTF; j_gene: TRBJ2-6; d_gene: -; v_gene: TRBV7-6; len: 16; abundance: -
CDR3nt: TGTGCCAGCAGTTTAGGTTGGGGGGCTGGGGATAATTCACCCCTCCACTTT; CDR3aa: CASSLGWGAGDNSPLHF; j_gene: TRBJ1-6; d_gene: -; v_gene: TRBV27; len: 17; abundance: -
CDR3nt: TGTGCCTGGACGGACAGGGGAGCCCCCCCTGAGCAGTTCTTC; CDR3aa: CAWTDRGAPPEQFF; j_gene: TRBJ2-1; d_gene: TRBD1; v_gene: TRBV30; len: 14; abundance: once
CDR3nt: TGTGCCAGCAGTCCGACAGGCAGCTCCTACGAGCAGTACTTC; CDR3aa: CASSPTGSSYEQYF; j_gene: TRBJ2-7; d_gene: -; v_gene: TRBV27; len: 14; abundance: many
CDR3nt: TGTGCCAGCAGCTTAGATCTAGGGCATGGGGAGACCCAGTACTTC; CDR3aa: CASSLDLGHGETQYF; j_gene: TRBJ2-5; d_gene: -; v_gene: TRBV11-2; len: 15; abundance: -
CDR3nt: TGTGCCAGTAGTCTAGTCCCAGATTTTAACACTGAAGCTTTCTTT; CDR3aa: CASSLVPDFNTEAFF; j_gene: TRBJ1-1; d_gene: -; v_gene: TRBV19; len: 15; abundance: -
CDR3nt: TGTGCCAGCAGCTTGGTGGGGAGTTCCCGTACAGATACGCAGTATTTT; CDR3aa: CASSLVGSSRTDTQYF; j_gene: TRBJ2-3; d_gene: -; v_gene: TRBV5-6; len: 16; abundance: -
CDR3nt: TGTGCCAGCAGTTCTGACCCCCTCGGGGACCAAGAGACCCAGTACTTC; CDR3aa: CASSSDPLGDQETQYF; j_gene: TRBJ2-5; d_gene: -; v_gene: TRBV28; len: 16; abundance: once
CDR3nt: TGTGCCAGCAGCGTAGTTCCAGCGGGATCCACCGGGGAGCTGTTTTTT; CDR3aa: CASSVVPAGSTGELFF; j_gene: TRBJ2-2; d_gene: TRBD2; v_gene: TRBV9; len: 16; abundance: -
CDR3nt: TGTGCCAGCAGCCTTGTCTCCTACAATGAGCAGTTCTTC; CDR3aa: CASSLVSYNEQFF; j_gene: TRBJ2-1; d_gene: -; v_gene: TRBV6-1; len: 13; abundance: -
CDR3nt: TGTGCCAGCAGTTTTCCTTCCGGGACAGGGGAATTTTTTAACTATGGCTACACCTTC; CDR3aa: CASSFPSGTGEFFNYGYTF; j_gene: TRBJ1-2; d_gene: TRBD1; v_gene: TRBV28; len: 19; abundance: -